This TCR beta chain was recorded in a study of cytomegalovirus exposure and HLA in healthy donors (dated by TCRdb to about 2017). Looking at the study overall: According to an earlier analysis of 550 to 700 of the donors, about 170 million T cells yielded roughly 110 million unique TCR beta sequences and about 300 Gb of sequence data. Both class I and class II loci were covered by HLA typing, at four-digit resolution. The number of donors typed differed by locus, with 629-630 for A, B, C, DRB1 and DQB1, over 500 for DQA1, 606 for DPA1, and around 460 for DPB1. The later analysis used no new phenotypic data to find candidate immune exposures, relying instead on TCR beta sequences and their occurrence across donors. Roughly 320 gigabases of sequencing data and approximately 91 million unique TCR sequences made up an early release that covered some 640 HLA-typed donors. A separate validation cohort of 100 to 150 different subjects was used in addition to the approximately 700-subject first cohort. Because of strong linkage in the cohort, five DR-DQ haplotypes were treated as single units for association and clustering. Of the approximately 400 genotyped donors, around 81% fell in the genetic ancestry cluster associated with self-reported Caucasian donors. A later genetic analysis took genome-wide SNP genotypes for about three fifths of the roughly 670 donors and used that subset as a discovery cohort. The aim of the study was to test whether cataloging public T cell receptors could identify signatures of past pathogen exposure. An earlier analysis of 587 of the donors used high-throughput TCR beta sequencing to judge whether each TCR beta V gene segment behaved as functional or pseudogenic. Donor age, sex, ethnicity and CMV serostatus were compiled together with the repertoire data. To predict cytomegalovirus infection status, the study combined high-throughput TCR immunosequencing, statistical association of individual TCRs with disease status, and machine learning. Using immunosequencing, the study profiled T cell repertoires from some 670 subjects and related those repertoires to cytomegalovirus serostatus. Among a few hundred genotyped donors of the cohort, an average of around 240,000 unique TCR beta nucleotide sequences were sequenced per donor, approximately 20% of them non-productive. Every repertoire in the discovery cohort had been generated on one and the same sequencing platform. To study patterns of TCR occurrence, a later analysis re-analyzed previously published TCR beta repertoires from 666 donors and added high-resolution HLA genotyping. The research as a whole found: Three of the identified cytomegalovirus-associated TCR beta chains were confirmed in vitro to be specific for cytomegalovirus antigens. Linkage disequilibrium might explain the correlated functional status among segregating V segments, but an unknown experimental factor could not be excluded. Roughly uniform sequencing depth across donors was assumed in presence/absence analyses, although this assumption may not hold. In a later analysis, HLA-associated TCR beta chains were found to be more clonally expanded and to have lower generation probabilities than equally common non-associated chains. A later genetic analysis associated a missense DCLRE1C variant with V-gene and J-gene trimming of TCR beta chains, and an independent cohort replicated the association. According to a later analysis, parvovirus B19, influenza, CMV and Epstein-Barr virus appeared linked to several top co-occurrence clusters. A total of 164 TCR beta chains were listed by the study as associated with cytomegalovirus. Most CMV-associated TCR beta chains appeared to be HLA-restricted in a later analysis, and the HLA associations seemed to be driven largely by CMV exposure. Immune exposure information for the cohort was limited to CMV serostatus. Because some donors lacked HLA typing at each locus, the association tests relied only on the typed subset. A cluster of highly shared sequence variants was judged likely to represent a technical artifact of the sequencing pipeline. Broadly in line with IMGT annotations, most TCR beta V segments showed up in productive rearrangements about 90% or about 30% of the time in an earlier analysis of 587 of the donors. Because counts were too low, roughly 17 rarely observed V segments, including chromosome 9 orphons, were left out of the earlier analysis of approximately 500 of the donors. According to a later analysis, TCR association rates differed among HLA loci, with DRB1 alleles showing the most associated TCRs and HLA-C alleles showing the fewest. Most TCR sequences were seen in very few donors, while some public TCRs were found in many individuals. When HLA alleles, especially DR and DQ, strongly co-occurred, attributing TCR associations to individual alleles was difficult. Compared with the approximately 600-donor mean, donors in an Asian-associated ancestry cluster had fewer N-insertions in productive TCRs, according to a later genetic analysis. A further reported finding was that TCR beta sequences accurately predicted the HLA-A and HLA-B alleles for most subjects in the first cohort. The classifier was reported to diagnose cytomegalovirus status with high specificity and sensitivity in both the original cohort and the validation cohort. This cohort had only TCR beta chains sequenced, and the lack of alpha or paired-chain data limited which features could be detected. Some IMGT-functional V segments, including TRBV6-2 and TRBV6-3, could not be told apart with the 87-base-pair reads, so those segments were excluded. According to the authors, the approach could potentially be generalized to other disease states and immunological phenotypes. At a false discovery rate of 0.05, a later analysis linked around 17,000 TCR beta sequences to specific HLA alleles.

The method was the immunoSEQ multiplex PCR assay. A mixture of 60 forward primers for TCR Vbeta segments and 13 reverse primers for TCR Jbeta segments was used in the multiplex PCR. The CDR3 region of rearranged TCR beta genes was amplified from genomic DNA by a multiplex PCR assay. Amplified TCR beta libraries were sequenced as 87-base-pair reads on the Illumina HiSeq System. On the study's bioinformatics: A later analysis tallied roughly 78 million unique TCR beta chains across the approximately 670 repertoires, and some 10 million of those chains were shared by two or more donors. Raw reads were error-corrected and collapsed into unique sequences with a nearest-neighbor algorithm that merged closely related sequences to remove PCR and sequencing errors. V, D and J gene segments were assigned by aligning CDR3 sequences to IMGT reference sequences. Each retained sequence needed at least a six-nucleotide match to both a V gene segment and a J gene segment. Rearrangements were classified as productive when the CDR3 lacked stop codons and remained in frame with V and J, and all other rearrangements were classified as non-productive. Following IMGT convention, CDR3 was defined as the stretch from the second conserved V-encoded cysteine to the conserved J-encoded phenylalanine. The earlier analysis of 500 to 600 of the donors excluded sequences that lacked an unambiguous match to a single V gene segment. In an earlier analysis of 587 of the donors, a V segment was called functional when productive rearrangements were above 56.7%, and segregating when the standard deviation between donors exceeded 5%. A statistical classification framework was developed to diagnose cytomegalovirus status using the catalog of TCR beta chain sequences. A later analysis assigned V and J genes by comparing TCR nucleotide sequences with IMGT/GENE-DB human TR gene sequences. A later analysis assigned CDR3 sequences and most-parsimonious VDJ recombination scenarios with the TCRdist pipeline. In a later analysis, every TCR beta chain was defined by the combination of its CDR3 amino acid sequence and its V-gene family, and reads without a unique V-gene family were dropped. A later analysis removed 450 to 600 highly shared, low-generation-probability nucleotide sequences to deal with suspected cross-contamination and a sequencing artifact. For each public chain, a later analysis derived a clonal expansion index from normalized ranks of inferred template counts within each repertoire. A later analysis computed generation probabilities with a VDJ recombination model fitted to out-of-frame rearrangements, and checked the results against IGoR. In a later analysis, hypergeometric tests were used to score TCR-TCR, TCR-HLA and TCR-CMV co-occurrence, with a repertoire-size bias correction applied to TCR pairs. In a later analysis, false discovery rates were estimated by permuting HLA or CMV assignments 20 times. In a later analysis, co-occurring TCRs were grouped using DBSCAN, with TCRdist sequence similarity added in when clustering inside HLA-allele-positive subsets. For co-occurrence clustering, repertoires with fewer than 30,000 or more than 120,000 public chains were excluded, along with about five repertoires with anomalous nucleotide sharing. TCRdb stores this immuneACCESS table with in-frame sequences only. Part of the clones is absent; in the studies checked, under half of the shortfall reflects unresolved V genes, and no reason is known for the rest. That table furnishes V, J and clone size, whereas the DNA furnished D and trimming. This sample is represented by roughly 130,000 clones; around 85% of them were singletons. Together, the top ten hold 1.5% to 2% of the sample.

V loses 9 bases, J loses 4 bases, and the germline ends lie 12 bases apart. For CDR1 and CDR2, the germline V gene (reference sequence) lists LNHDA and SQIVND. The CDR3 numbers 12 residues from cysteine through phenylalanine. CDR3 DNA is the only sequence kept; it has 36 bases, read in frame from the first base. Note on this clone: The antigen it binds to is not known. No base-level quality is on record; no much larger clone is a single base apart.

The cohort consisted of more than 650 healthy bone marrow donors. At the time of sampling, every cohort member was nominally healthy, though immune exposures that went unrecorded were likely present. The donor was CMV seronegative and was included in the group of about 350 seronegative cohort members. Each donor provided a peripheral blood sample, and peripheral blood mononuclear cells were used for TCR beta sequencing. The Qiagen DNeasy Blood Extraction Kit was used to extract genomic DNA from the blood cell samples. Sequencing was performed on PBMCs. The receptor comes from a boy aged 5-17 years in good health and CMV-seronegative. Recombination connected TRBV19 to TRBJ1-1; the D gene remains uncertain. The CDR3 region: CASKPGSTEAFF. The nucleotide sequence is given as TGTGCCAGCAAACCCGGGAGCACTGAAGCTTTCTTT.